This TCR beta chain was documented in a study of T-cell memory formation after mild COVID-19. About this clonotype itself: Its antigen is unknown.

Study outcomes and limitations: Clones that shrank (day 15 to 85) were balanced CD4/CD8, whereas later expanders leaned CD4+. Pre-infection memory contained some responding clones, which suggested that cross-reactive memory had joined. The CD4+ clones that contracted clustered mainly within CM and EM, and the CD8+ clones concentrated in EMRA.

After removal of 6 bases from V and 2 bases from J, the junction contained 6 bases not matched to a gene. The CDR3 totals 15 residues. Germline V gene sequence: CDR1 DFQATT, CDR2 SNEGSKA (reference sequence). Constant-segment-primed 5'RACE gave TCR alpha and TCR beta cDNA libraries with sample barcodes and UMIs. TCRdb re-derived calls from the 5' RACE reads in MiXCR, one entry per CDR3 protein. This sample yields around 440,000 distinct CDR3 sequences, of which approximately 18% are seen a single time; more than 9% belongs to the top ten. This TCR was recovered from an adult woman who had mild COVID-19 (a few samples of this study predate the infection). Cell type and time point are not known. J is TRBJ2-3 and V is TRBV20-1; 12 bases are a match to TRBD2. The sequencing input was PBMCs or a T cell subset sorted from them (not recorded which). CDR3 nucleotides: TGCAGTGCCCCGGCTAGCGGGGGGGACACAGATACGCAGTATTTT. Protein sequence: CSAPASGGDTDTQYF.